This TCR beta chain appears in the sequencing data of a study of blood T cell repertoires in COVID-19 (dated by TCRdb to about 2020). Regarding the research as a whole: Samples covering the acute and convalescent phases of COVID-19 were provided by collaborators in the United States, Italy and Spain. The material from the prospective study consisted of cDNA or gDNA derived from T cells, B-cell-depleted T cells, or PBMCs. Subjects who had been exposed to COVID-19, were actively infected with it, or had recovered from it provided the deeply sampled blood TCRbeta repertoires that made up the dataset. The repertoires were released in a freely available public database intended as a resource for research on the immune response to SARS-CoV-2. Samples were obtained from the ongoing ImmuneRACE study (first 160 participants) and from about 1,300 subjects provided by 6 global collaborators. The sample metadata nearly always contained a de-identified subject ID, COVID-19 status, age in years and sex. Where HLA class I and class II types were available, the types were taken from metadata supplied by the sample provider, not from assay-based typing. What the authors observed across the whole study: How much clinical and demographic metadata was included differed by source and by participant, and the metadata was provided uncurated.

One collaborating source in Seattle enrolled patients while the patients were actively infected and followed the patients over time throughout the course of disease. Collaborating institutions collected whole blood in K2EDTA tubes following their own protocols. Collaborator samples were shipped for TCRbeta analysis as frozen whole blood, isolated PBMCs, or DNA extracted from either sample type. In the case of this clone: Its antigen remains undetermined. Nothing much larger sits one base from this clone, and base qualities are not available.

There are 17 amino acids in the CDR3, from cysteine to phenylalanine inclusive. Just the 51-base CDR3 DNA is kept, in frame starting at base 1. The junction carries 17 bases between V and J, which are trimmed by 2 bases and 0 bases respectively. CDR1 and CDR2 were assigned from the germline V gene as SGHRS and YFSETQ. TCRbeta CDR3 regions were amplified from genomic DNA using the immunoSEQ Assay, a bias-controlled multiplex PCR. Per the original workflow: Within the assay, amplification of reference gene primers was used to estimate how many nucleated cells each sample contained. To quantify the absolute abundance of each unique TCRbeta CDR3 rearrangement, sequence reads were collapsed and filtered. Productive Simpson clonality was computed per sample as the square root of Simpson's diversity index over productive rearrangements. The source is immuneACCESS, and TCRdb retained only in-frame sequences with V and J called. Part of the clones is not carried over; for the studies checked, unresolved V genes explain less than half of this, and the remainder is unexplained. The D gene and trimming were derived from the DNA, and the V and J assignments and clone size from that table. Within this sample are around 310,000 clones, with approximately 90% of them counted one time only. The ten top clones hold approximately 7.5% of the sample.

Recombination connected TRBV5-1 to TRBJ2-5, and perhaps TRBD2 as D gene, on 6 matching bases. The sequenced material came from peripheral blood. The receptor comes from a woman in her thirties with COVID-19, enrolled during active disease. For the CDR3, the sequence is CASSFYGRTQYQETQYF. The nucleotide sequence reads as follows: TGCGCCAGCAGCTTTTATGGGAGGACCCAGTACCAAGAGACCCAGTACTTC.